A single sample is the source of the 21 T cell receptor beta chains below, sequenced in a study of response to subunit inactivated influenza vaccine. TCRdb reprocessed the RT-PCR reads with MiXCR, giving one entry per CDR3 protein. The repertoire holds 490,000 or so distinct CDR3 sequences, with around 8% as singletons. This sample comprised PBMCs from blood, obtained approximately 25 months after vaccination. All receptors come from a man between 50 and 75 years old who received an inactivated influenza vaccine.

In this sample, this clonotype turned up a few times. V gene TRBV12-5 combines with J gene TRBJ1-1, with TRBD1 matching over 9 bases. Germline CDR1 is LGHNT and CDR2 is FRNRAP. This CDR3 is 16 amino acids long. Trimming took 1 base from V and 5 from J; bases not matched to a gene: 8. CDR3 coding DNA: TGTGCTAGTGGTTTGGACATGACAGGGGGAGGGACTGAAGCTTTCTTT. It is translated as CASGLDMTGGGTEAFF.

In its sample, this clonotype was seen many times. The V gene is TRBV18, the J gene TRBJ2-6; no clear D gene. In germline, CDR1 is KGHSH, CDR2 LQKENI. The V end lost 2 bases, the J end lost 4 bases, and 9 bases lay between the germline ends. The CDR3 sequence is 15 residues long. The CDR3 region is CASSPASSGANVLTF. The CDR3 DNA is TGTGCCAGCTCACCAGCCAGTTCCGGGGCCAACGTCCTGACTTTC.

This chain's CDR3 is CASSYGTLSTDTQYF. The CDR3 DNA sequence: TGTGCCAGCAGTTACGGGACTTTAAGCACAGATACGCAGTATTTT. The chain recombines TRBV6-5 with TRBJ2-3; D perhaps matches TRBD2 (6 bases). CDR3 size: 15 residues. The V end was cut by 2 bases, the J end by 0 bases, with 9 bases between. Germline loops: CDR1 MNHEY, CDR2 SVGAGI.

This clonotype has more than one count but fewer than ten. The V and J genes are TRBV25-1 and TRBJ2-5; TRBD2 might be the D (6 bases). Germline V gene data show CDR1 as MGHDK and CDR2 as SYGVNS. The CDR3 runs to 13 residues. Trimming shortened V by 6 bases and J by 5 bases, and 13 bases separated the two germline ends. The CDR3 DNA is TGTGCCAGCAGGCCCTGGGGGAGGGAGACCCAGTACTTC. This gives the protein CASRPWGRETQYF.

This clonotype showed up just a few times. The rearrangement links TRBV28 to TRBJ2-1, with 7 bases identical to TRBD2. In germline, CDR1 is MDHEN, CDR2 SYDVKM. V lost 8 bases and J lost 6; bases outside the gene matches: 7. This CDR3 region has 13 residues. As DNA, the CDR3 is TGTGCCAGCGCGGGACTACCTTTCAATGAGCAGTTCTTC. It translates to CASAGLPFNEQFF.

This clonotype was picked up many times. J is TRBJ2-3 and V is TRBV29-1; no firm D call. The CDR3 runs 13 residues. From germline, CDR1 is SQVTM and CDR2 ANQGSEA. V dropped 2 bases and J dropped 3 bases, with 9 bases sitting between them. CDR3 sequence: CSVERQQTDTQYF. The CDR3, as DNA: TGCAGCGTTGAACGTCAGCAGACAGATACGCAGTATTTT.

This clonotype was observed a few times. The chain employs TRBV21-1 and TRBJ2-5; the table's D call TRBD1 went unverified against the DNA. TRBV21-1 is tagged as a pseudogene. The CDR3 is 15 residues long. The CDR3 spells CASSTGQGGQETQYF. The CDR3 bases are TGTGCCAGCAGCACCGGACAGGGTGGACAAGAGACCCAGTACTTC.

In this sample, this clonotype turned up a few times. V usage is TRBV20-1 and J usage is TRBJ1-2; D is perhaps TRBD1 (5 bases). Per germline, CDR1 DFQATT and CDR2 SNEGSKA (reference sequence). This CDR3 is 13 amino acids long. V lost 6 bases to trimming and J lost 8 bases, with 19 bases between them. For the CDR3, the DNA is TGCAGTGCGGCGGGCCTCCCGGGGGGGGGCTACACCTTC. The encoded protein is CSAAGLPGGGYTF.

This clonotype was picked up a small number of times. The chain couples TRBV7-9 to TRBJ2-3, with no clear D. This CDR3 spans 14 amino acids. The germline gives CDR1 SEHNR, CDR2 FQNEAQ (reference sequence). Deletions cut 3 bases from V and 5 bases from J, with 12 bases between. DNA for the CDR3: TGTGCCAGCAGCTTCCCCGAGTCCCGAGATACGCAGTATTTT. This gives the protein CASSFPESRDTQYF.

This clonotype was counted only a few times. The chain employs TRBV13 and TRBJ2-1; 8 bases align to TRBD1. This CDR3 contains 14 residues. With V trimmed by 4 bases and J by 9 bases, 8 bases remained unmatched. Germline lookup yields CDR1 PRHDT and CDR2 FYEKMQ (reference sequence). The CDR3 DNA follows: TGTGCCAGCAGCTCGGACAGGGTCAGGGGTGAGCAGTTCTTC. It codes for CASSSDRVRGEQFF.

This clonotype came up a few times. The chain carries TRBV5-1 and TRBJ1-4; D is uncertain. Germline CDR1 SGHRS, CDR2 YFSETQ. V lost 0 bases and J lost 1, with 4 bases in between. The CDR3 consists of 14 residues. CDR3 in amino acids: CASSLGITNEKLFF. Written as DNA, the CDR3 is TGCGCCAGCAGCTTGGGGATAACTAATGAAAAACTGTTTTTT. The full variable domain, in which reference TRBV5-1 and TRBJ1-4 provide the parts outside the CDR3, is KAGVTQTPRYLIKTRGQQVTLSCSPISGHRSVSWYQQTPGQGLQFLFEYFSETQRNKGNFPGRFSGRQFSNSRSEMNVSTLELGDSALYLCASSLGITNEKLFFGSGTQLSVL.

This chain joins TRBV7-2 and TRBJ2-1; D is possibly TRBD1 (5 bases). The V end was cut by 5 bases, the J end by 9 bases, with 14 bases between. Germline V CDR1 and CDR2: SGHTA, FQGNSA. The CDR3 is 13 amino acids. CDR3 sequence (DNA): TGTGCCAGCAGCCTACGACAGAATAGTGAGCAGTTCTTC. Protein: CASSLRQNSEQFF.

Concerning this clonotype: This may come from a read error, since a much larger clone is one base off. The chain links TRBV5-1 to TRBJ1-1; D unclear. Per the germline V gene, CDR1 is SGHRS and CDR2 is YFSETQ. V shed 2 bases and J shed 0 bases, with 8 bases lying between them. The CDR3 is 14 amino acids. The CDR3 DNA is TGCGCCAGCAGCTTTGGGCTGTTGAACACTGAAGCTTTCTTT. This sequence encodes CASSFGLLNTEAFF.

This clonotype was detected many times. The genes are TRBV5-5 and TRBJ2-2; 8 bases are shared with TRBD1. The CDR3 is 16 residues long. V shed 0 bases and J 7 bases; nucleotides not matched to a gene: 8. CDR1 SGHKS and CDR2 YYEKEE come from the germline V gene (reference sequence). The CDR3 sequence is CASSLAAGGFVGELFF. The CDR3 DNA sequence: TGTGCCAGCAGCTTGGCCGCAGGGGGCTTTGTCGGGGAGCTGTTTTTT.

V gene TRBV20-1 combines with J gene TRBJ2-2; TRBD2 aligns across 7 bases. The CDR3 has 13 residues. V lost 5 bases, J lost 5 bases, and 5 bases stayed unmatched. Per the germline V gene, CDR1 is DFQATT and CDR2 is SNEGSKA (reference sequence). CDR3 residues: CSAPRTSTGELFF. CDR3 DNA: TGCAGTGCTCCCCGGACTAGTACCGGGGAGCTGTTTTTT.

This clonotype was seen at least ten times. V and J are TRBV10-1 and TRBJ1-2, with D hard to call. Germline V gene sequence: CDR1 WNHNN, CDR2 SYGVQD (reference sequence). The CDR3 contains 13 residues. V shed 6 bases and J shed 4 bases, with 12 bases lying between them. CDR3 region: CASSISRGYGYTF. The CDR3 DNA reads as TGCGCCAGCAGCATTAGCCGGGGCTATGGCTACACCTTC.

This clonotype was observed a few times. The gene calls are TRBV24-1 and TRBJ2-2, with D perhaps TRBD1 or TRBD2 (6 bases each). The CDR3 runs to 18 residues. Germline V gene lookup returns CDR1 KGHDR and CDR2 SFDVKD. V was pared by 2 bases and J by 2 bases, with 17 bases between. In DNA, the CDR3 is TGTGCCACCAGTGATTCGTGGGACAAGGAGGGCAACACCGGGGAGCTGTTTTTT. Translation: CATSDSWDKEGNTGELFF.

This clonotype was observed many times. The chain has TRBV7-2 and TRBJ1-2; no firm D call. Trimming pared 5 bases from V and 6 bases from J, leaving 10 bases between. The CDR3 is made up of 12 amino acids. Germline lookup yields CDR1 SGHTA and CDR2 FQGNSA. The CDR3 here is CASSVYTDGYTF. Written as DNA, the CDR3 is TGTGCCAGCAGCGTATACACGGATGGCTACACCTTC.

This clonotype was seen a handful of times. This chain uses TRBV6-2 or TRBV6-3 with TRBJ2-3; 12 bases fit TRBD2. Germline V gives CDR1 MNHEY, CDR2 SVGEGT. The V segment lost 10 bases and the J segment 4 bases; nucleotides outside the gene matches: 3. The CDR3 has 13 amino acids. Here the CDR3 DNA reads TGTGCCACCAGACTAGCGGGAGCAGATACGCAGTATTTT. It yields the protein CATRLAGADTQYF.

The V gene is TRBV15, the J gene TRBJ1-2, with D perhaps matching TRBD1 (6 bases). Germline lookup yields CDR1 LNHNV and CDR2 YYDKDF (reference sequence). The CDR3 loop spans 15 amino acids. V lost 5 bases to trimming and J lost 2 bases, with 15 bases between them. CDR3 sequence reads: CATSPIPQGNYGYTF. For the CDR3, the DNA is TGTGCCACCAGCCCGATTCCCCAGGGGAACTATGGCTACACCTTC. Complete variable domain (other parts from reference TRBV15 and TRBJ1-2): DAMVIQNPRYQVTQFGKPVTLSCSQTLNHNVMYWYQQKSSQAPKLLFHYYDKDFNNEADTPDNFQSRRPNTSFCFLDIRSPGLGDTAMYLCATSPIPQGNYGYTFGSGTRLTVV.

The gene calls are TRBV20-1 and TRBJ2-1; 7 bases are shared with TRBD1. The CDR3 loop spans 14 amino acids. Germline assignment: CDR1 DFQATT and CDR2 SNEGSKA (reference sequence). Trimming cost V 3 bases and J 3 bases; bases outside gene matches: 5. CDR3 residues: CSASEGAHYNEQFF. CDR3 DNA: TGCAGTGCTAGTGAGGGGGCGCACTACAATGAGCAGTTCTTC.